This entry features one TCR beta chain sequence. Seattle patient enrollment occurred during active infection, with longitudinal follow-up thereafter. The data were taken from a study of blood T cell repertoires in COVID-19. Study at large: Italy, Spain and the United States were the sources of the convalescent and acute COVID-19 samples. PBMCs, B-cell-depleted T cells, or T cells provided the cDNA or gDNA that made up the material.

In the authors' workflow: Using reference gene primer amplification, nucleated cell counts were estimated. Sequencing was performed with immunoSEQ multiplex PCR; in TCRdb, only in-frame clones are kept and a portion is missing. For V, J and clone size, that table is used; D and trimming come from the DNA. This sample yields around 190,000 clones, of which approximately 90% are seen a single time; roughly 19% belongs to the top ten. The TCR comes from a man between 45 and 60 years old with COVID-19, enrolled during active disease. Sequences were obtained from peripheral blood.

The CDR3 protein is CSVVHRSGGAGDTQYF. In DNA form, the CDR3 reads TGCAGCGTGGTACACCGGAGCGGGGGGGCTGGAGATACGCAGTATTTT. The rearrangement joins TRBV29-1 to TRBJ2-3; TRBD2 matches at 10 bases. Germline V gene lookup returns CDR1 SQVTM and CDR2 ANQGSEA. This CDR3 comprises 16 residues. V dropped 6 bases and J dropped 5; count of bases not matched to a gene: 14.